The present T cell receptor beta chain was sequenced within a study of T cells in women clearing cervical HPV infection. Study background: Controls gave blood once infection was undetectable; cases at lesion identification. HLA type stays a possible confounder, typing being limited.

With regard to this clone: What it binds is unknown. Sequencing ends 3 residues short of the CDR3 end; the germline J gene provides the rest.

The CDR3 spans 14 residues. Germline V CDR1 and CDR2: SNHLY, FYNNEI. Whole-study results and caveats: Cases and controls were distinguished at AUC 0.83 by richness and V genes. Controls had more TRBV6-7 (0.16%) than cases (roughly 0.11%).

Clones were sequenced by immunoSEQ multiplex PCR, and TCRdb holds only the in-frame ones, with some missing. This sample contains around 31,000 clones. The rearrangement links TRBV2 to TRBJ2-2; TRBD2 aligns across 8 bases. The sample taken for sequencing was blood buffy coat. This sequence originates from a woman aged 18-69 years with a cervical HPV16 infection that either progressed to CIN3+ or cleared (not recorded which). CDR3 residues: CASSDTGGDEKLFF. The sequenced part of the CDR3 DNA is TGTGCCAGCAGTGATACGGGGGGGGATGAAAAG.